The sequence of this TCR beta chain was determined in a study of cytomegalovirus exposure and HLA in healthy donors. Study in general: T cells numbering approximately 170 million yielded fewer than 140 million unique TCR beta sequences in an earlier analysis.

Comment on this clone: The target antigen is unknown.

The CDR3 is 13 amino acids. The J segment lost 0 bases and the V segment lost 4 bases, leaving 1 base of the junction unmatched. CDR1 SGHNT and CDR2 YYREEE come from the germline V gene (reference sequence). PCR primers comprised 60 Vbeta and 13 Jbeta primers. TCRdb's copy holds only in-frame clones and misses some; the assay was immunoSEQ multiplex PCR. The sample yields under 200,000 clones, approximately 77% seen once. Findings and caveats of the study: As a later analysis showed, several of the most significant clusters appeared to be linked to common viral pathogens. It has been reported that TCR beta sequences accurately predicted the HLA-A and HLA-B alleles of most subjects. Previously analyzed data showed that most TCR beta V segments were productive at a frequency of about 87% or about 30%.

Sequencing used PBMCs. The chain joins TRBV5-4 to TRBJ2-7; 7 positions agree with TRBD2. The sequence derives from a man in his thirties or forties in good health and CMV-seropositive. The CDR3 spells CASSGTNSYEQYF. CDR3 sequence (DNA): TGTGCCAGCAGCGGGACTAACTCCTACGAGCAGTACTTC. The variable domain in full, with the rest retrieved from reference TRBV5-4 and TRBJ2-7, is ETGVTQSPTHLIKTRGQQVTLRCSSQSGHNTVSWYQQALGQGPQFIFQYYREEENGRGNFPPRFSGLQFPNYSSELNVNALELDDSALYLCASSGTNSYEQYFGPGTRLTVT.